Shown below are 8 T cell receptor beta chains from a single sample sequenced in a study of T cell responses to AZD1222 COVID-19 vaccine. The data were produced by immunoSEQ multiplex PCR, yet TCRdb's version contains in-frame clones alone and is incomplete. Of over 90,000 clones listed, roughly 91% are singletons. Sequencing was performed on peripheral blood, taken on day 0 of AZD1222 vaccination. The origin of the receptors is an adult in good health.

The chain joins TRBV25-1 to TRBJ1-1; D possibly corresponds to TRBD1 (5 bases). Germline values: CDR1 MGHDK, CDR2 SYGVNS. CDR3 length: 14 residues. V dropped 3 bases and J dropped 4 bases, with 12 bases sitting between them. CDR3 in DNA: TGTGCCAGCAGTGAGCAGGGAGCCCTCACTGAAGCTTTCTTT. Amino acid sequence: CASSEQGALTEAFF.

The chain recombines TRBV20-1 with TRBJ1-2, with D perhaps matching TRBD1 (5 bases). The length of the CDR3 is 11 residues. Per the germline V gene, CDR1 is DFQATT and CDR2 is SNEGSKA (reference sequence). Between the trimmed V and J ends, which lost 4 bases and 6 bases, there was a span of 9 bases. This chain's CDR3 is CSATLQDGYTF. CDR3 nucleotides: TGCAGTGCTACTCTACAGGATGGCTACACCTTC.

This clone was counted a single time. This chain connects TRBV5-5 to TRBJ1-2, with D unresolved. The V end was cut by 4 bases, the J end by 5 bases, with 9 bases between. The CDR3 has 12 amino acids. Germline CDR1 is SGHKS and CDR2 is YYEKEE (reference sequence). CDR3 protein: CASSVEGYGYTF. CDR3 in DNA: TGTGCCAGCAGCGTCGAGGGATATGGCTACACCTTC. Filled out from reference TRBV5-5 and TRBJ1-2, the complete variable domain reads DAGVTQSPTHLIKTRGQQVTLRCSPISGHKSVSWYQQVLGQGPQFIFQYYEKEERGRGNFPDRFSARQFPNYSSELNVNALLLGDSALYLCASSVEGYGYTFGSGTRLTVV.

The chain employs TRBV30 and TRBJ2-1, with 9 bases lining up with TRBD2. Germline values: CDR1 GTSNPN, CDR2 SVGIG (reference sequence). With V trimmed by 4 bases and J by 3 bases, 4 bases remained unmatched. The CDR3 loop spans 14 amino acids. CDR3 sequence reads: CAWTGLAFYNEQFF. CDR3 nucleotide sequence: TGTGCCTGGACCGGACTAGCGTTCTACAATGAGCAGTTCTTC.

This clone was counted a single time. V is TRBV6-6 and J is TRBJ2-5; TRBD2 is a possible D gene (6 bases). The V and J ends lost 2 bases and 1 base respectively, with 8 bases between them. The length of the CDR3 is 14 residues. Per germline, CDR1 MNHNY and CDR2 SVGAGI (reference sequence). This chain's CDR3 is CASSYGTAQETQYF. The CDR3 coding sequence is TGTGCCAGCAGTTACGGGACTGCCCAAGAGACCCAGTACTTC.

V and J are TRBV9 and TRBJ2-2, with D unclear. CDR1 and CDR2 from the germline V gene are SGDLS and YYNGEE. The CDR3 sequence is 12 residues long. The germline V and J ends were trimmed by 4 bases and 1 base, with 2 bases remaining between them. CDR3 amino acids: CASSRNTGELFF. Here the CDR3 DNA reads TGTGCCAGCAGCAGGAACACCGGGGAGCTGTTTTTT.

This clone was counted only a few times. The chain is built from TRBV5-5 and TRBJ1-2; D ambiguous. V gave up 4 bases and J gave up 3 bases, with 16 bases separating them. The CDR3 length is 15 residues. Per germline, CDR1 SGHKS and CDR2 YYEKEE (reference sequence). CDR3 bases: TGTGCCAGCAGCCCGTTCGTGGTAAGGGACTATGGCTACACCTTC. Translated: CASSPFVVRDYGYTF.

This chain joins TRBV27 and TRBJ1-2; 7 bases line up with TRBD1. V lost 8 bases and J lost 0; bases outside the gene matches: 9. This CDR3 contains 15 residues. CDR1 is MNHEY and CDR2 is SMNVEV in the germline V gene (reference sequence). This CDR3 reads CASAKGANSNYGYTF. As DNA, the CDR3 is TGTGCCAGCGCAAAGGGGGCGAATTCTAACTATGGCTACACCTTC.